This TCR beta chain was found in a study of blood T cell repertoires in COVID-19. Background on the study: Whether acute or convalescent, the COVID-19 samples came from the United States, Italy and Spain. Sources were T cells, B-cell-depleted T cells, or PBMCs; the material itself was cDNA or gDNA.

Per the authors' pipeline: Nucleated cell counts were estimated from reference gene primer amplification. Data came from immunoSEQ multiplex PCR; TCRdb stores just in-frame clones and leaves some out. The D gene and trimming were derived from the DNA, and the V and J assignments and clone size from that table. The sample consists of more than 150,000 clones, approximately 87% of them appearing once. Per the germline V gene, CDR1 is GTSNPN and CDR2 is SVGIG (reference sequence). J lost 5 bases, V lost 0 bases, and 8 bases had no gene match. The CDR3 spans 15 residues. This chain connects TRBV30 to TRBJ1-2; 8 bases are shared with TRBD1. This clonotype was sampled from a man aged 65-85 years with active or convalescent COVID-19. Sequencing input: peripheral blood. The CDR3 region is CAWSVQQGAGYGYTF. The CDR3 DNA sequence: TGTGCCTGGAGTGTACAGCAGGGGGCGGGATATGGCTACACCTTC.